This TCR beta chain originates from a study of cytomegalovirus exposure and HLA in healthy donors. Study results and limitations: High specificity and sensitivity for cytomegalovirus status were reported for the classifier. Presence/absence analyses supposed approximately even sequencing depth among donors.

Of note for this clone: The antigen is undetermined.

PCR involved 60 Vbeta and 13 Jbeta primers. Libraries were prepared by immunoSEQ multiplex PCR; TCRdb keeps only in-frame clonotypes and omits some of them. The repertoire holds some 140,000 clones, with over 80% as singletons. Sequenced: PBMCs. This clonotype originated in a man aged 40-50 years in good health and CMV-seronegative.

The CDR3 spells CASSLSASMDEQFF. In nucleotides, the CDR3 is TGTGCCAGCAGTTTATCGGCTAGCATGGATGAGCAGTTCTTC. The chain has TRBV27 and TRBJ2-1, with D possibly being TRBD2 (5 bases). The CDR3 length is 14 residues. Per the germline V gene, CDR1 is MNHEY and CDR2 is SMNVEV (reference sequence). V lost 0 bases and J lost 8, with 11 bases in between.